The 15 T cell receptor beta chains given below trace back to one sample, sequenced in a study of T-cell memory formation after mild COVID-19. TCRdb recomputed calls from the 5' RACE reads with MiXCR, one row per CDR3 protein. The sample has over 450,000 distinct CDR3 sequences, roughly 22% seen once. The source material was PBMCs or a T cell subset sorted from them (not recorded which). These receptors were collected from an adult woman who had mild COVID-19 (a few samples of this study predate the infection). Cell type and time point are not known.

V gene TRBV24-1 combines with J gene TRBJ2-1; tentative D call: TRBD1 (5 bases). Germline CDR1 reads KGHDR; CDR2 reads SFDVKD. The CDR3 runs to 13 residues. V was cut by 2 bases and J by 9 bases, with 10 bases left in between. The CDR3 DNA is TGTGCCACCAGTGATTCCAGGGCTATTGAGCAGTTCTTC. Protein sequence: CATSDSRAIEQFF.

The chain carries TRBV7-2 and TRBJ2-1; D is possibly TRBD1 (6 bases). V lost 4 bases to trimming and J lost 6 bases, with 16 bases between them. The V gene's germline CDR1 is SGHTA and CDR2 FQGNSA. The CDR3 runs to 15 residues. DNA of the CDR3: TGTGCCAGCAGCTCGAACAGGGTCGTGGGCAATGAGCAGTTCTTC. Translation gives CASSSNRVVGNEQFF.

A few counts support this clonotype. V gene TRBV20-1 combines with J gene TRBJ2-7, with 10 bases aligning to TRBD2. With V trimmed by 5 bases and J by 5 bases, 12 bases remained unmatched. This CDR3 has 15 amino acids. The germline V gene encodes CDR1 DFQATT and CDR2 SNEGSKA (reference sequence). The CDR3 region is CSAPATSGNSDEQYF. The CDR3 DNA follows: TGCAGTGCTCCTGCCACTAGCGGGAATTCGGACGAGCAGTACTTC.

This clonotype has a handful of counts. This chain links TRBV5-1 with TRBJ2-2, with 7 bases aligning to TRBD1. V gave up 5 bases and J gave up 10 bases; unmatched junction bases: 11. CDR3 size: 14 residues. Germline V gives CDR1 SGHRS, CDR2 YFSETQ. This CDR3 reads CASSLATGVEELFF. CDR3 in DNA: TGCGCCAGCAGTCTGGCCACAGGGGTTGAGGAGCTGTTTTTT.

V gene TRBV25-1 combines with J gene TRBJ2-1; 7 bases line up with TRBD2. Per the germline V gene, CDR1 is MGHDK and CDR2 is SYGVNS. The trim removed 3 bases at V and 3 bases at J, leaving 8 bases unmatched. The CDR3 is 16 residues long. The CDR3 DNA sequence: TGTGCCAGCAGTGATTCCCTAGCGGAGCACTACAATGAGCAGTTCTTC. Its translation is CASSDSLAEHYNEQFF.

The chain employs TRBV4-1 and TRBJ2-2; D gene ambiguous. The CDR3 contains 16 residues. V lost 3 bases to trimming and J lost 1 base, with 12 bases between them. Germline V gene data show CDR1 as MGHRA and CDR2 as YSYEKL. CDR3 coding DNA: TGCGCCAGCAGCCACCCGGTTTGGAGGAACACCGGGGAGCTGTTTTTT. Amino acids: CASSHPVWRNTGELFF.

The chain recombines TRBV4-1 with TRBJ1-4; D is undetermined. The V gene's germline CDR1 is MGHRA and CDR2 YSYEKL. CDR3 length: 14 residues. The germline V and J ends were trimmed by 1 base and 8 bases, with 11 bases remaining between them. The chain's CDR3 is CASSQGAAREKLFF. CDR3 sequence (DNA): TGCGCCAGCAGCCAAGGTGCAGCGAGAGAAAAACTGTTTTTT.

Only a few counts were recorded for this clonotype. V gene TRBV27 combines with J gene TRBJ2-1; TRBD1 aligns across 9 bases. Germline V gene lookup returns CDR1 MNHEY and CDR2 SMNVEV (reference sequence). The CDR3 sequence is 15 residues long. The J segment lost 6 bases and the V segment lost 8 bases, leaving 11 bases of the junction unmatched. The CDR3 loop is CASGGGTGNINEQFF. In DNA form, the CDR3 reads TGTGCCAGCGGAGGGGGGACAGGGAATATCAATGAGCAGTTCTTC.

This clonotype appeared many times. The germline gene is not matched at one end of the junction; a read error may be the cause. This rearrangement joins TRBV5-1 to TRBJ2-2; no clear D. This CDR3 comprises 15 residues. Looked up from germline, CDR1 is SGHRS and CDR2 is YFSETQ. In nucleotides, the CDR3 is TGCGCCAGCAGTTTGGCAAGTGCGAACACCGGGGAGCTGTTTTTT. Translating it yields CASSLASANTGELFF.

The chain carries TRBV2 and TRBJ1-1, with D perhaps TRBD1 (6 bases). Trimming shortened V by 3 bases and J by 7 bases, and 9 bases separated the two germline ends. The germline V gene encodes CDR1 SNHLY and CDR2 FYNNEI. The CDR3 has 12 amino acids. CDR3 amino acids: CASSEQGREAFF. The CDR3 nucleotides read TGTGCCAGCAGTGAGCAGGGGCGTGAAGCTTTCTTT.

The gene calls are TRBV7-9 and TRBJ1-1; D is undetermined. Trimming stripped 1 base from V and 1 base from J, with 7 bases between. The length of the CDR3 is 14 residues. Per germline, CDR1 SEHNR and CDR2 FQNEAQ (reference sequence). In DNA, the CDR3 is TGTGCCAGCAGCTTAGGGGTCGGGAACACTGAAGCTTTCTTT. This encodes CASSLGVGNTEAFF.

The rearrangement uses TRBV12-3 or TRBV12-4 and TRBJ2-2; 9 bases line up with TRBD1. This CDR3 has 14 amino acids. After removal of 7 bases from V and 6 bases from J, the junction contained 6 bases not matched to a gene. Here the CDR3 reads CASNPTGGAGELFF. The CDR3 nucleotides read TGTGCCAGCAATCCGACAGGGGGGGCCGGGGAGCTGTTTTTT.

This clonotype was picked up one time. V gene TRBV27 combines with J gene TRBJ1-1, with 8 bases fitting TRBD1. Germline V gene data show CDR1 as MNHEY and CDR2 as SMNVEV (reference sequence). With V trimmed by 5 bases and J by 4 bases, 9 bases remained unmatched. This CDR3 has 15 amino acids. The CDR3 DNA is TGTGCCAGCAGTAGAACTAGAACAGGGGGCACTGAAGCTTTCTTT. Amino acids: CASSRTRTGGTEAFF.

This clonotype came up a few times. The J gene is TRBJ2-7, the V gene TRBV14; no clear D. Per germline, CDR1 SGHDN and CDR2 FVKESK. V was shortened by 1 base and J by 4 bases, with 8 bases between the two germline ends. CDR3 length: 13 residues. The CDR3 DNA sequence: TGTGCCAGCAGCCAAGCTGAGGTTTACGAGCAGTACTTC. Its protein product is CASSQAEVYEQYF.

This clonotype appeared a few times. V and J are TRBV20-1 and TRBJ2-2; possibly TRBD2 for D (5 bases). Germline CDR1 and CDR2: DFQATT and SNEGSKA (reference sequence). V was pared by 1 base and J by 9 bases, with 12 bases between. The CDR3 length is 13 residues. CDR3 residues: CSARAEVTWELFF. The CDR3 bases are TGCAGTGCTAGAGCGGAGGTTACGTGGGAGCTGTTTTTT.